This T cell receptor beta chain was captured in a study of blood T cell repertoires in COVID-19. The wider study: COVID-19 samples from acute and convalescent phases originated in the United States, Italy and Spain. T cells, B-cell-depleted T cells, or PBMCs supplied cDNA or gDNA.

Assay used: immunoSEQ multiplex PCR; TCRdb lists only in-frame clones, some missing. The sample contains 100,000 to 120,000 clones, 90% of which appear only once. The germline V gene encodes CDR1 SGHVS and CDR2 FQNEAQ. Unmatched junction bases numbered 6, after V lost 4 bases and J lost 4 bases. This CDR3 comprises 15 residues. The sequenced sample was peripheral blood. This clonotype originated in a woman between 45 and 65 years old with acute or convalescent COVID-19. V and J are TRBV7-8 and TRBJ1-5; 8 bases line up with TRBD1. The CDR3 reads CASSSGTGPNQPQHF. The CDR3 bases are TGTGCCAGCAGCTCTGGGACAGGCCCGAATCAGCCCCAGCATTTT. Full variable domain (missing parts from reference TRBV7-8 and TRBJ1-5): GAGVSQSPRYKVAKRGQDVALRCDPISGHVSLFWYQQALGQGPEFLTYFQNEAQLDKSGLPSDRFFAERPEGSVSTLKIQRTQQEDSAVYLCASSSGTGPNQPQHFGDGTRLSIL.